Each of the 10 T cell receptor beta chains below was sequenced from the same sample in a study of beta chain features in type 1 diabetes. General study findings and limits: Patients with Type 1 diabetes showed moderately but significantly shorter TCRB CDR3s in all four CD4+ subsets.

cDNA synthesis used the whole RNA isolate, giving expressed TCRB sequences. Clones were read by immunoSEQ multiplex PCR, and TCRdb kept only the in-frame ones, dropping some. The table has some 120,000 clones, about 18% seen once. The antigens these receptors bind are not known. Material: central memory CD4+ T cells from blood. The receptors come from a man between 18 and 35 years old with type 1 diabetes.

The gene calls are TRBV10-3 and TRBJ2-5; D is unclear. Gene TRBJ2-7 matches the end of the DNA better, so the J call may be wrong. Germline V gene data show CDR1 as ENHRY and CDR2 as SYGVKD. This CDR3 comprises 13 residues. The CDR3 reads CAISDGYFYEQYF. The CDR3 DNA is TGTGCCATCAGTGATGGGTATTTCTACGAGCAGTACTTC.

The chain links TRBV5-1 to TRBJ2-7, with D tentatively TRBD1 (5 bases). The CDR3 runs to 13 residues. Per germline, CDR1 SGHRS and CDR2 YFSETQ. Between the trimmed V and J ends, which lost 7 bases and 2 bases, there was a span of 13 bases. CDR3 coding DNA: TGCGCCAGCGGGCAGGGTGGCGCCTACGAGCAGTACTTC. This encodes CASGQGGAYEQYF.

The CDR3 loop is CASSLVFGTGGTDTQYF. In DNA, the CDR3 is TGTGCCAGCAGCTTAGTATTCGGGACAGGGGGCACAGATACGCAGTATTTT. The J gene is TRBJ2-3, the V gene TRBV11-2, with 10 bases that match TRBD1. Per the germline V gene, CDR1 is SGHAT and CDR2 is FQNNGV. V lost 1 base, J lost 1 base, and 5 bases stayed unmatched. This CDR3 spans 17 amino acids.

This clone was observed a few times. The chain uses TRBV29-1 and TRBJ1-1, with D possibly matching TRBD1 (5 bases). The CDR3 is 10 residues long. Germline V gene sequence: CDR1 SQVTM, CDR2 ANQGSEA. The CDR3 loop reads CGGRWGEAFF. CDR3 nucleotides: TGCGGGGGTCGTTGGGGCGAAGCTTTCTTT. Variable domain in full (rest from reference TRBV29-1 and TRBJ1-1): SAVISQKPSRDICQRGTSLTIQCQVDSQVTMMFWYRQQPGQSLTLIATANQGSEATYESGFVIDKFPISRPNLTFSTLTVSNMSPEDSSIYLCGGRWGEAFFGQGTRLTVV.

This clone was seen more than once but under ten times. The CDR3 here is CASTALRTGELFF. CDR3 DNA: TGTGCCAGTACCGCTTTGAGGACCGGGGAGCTGTTTTTT. The V gene is TRBV19, the J gene TRBJ2-2; D is ambiguous. CDR3 size: 13 residues. Germline CDR1 reads LNHDA; CDR2 reads SQIVND (reference sequence). With 7 bases removed from V and 5 bases from J, the gap between germline ends came to 11 bases.

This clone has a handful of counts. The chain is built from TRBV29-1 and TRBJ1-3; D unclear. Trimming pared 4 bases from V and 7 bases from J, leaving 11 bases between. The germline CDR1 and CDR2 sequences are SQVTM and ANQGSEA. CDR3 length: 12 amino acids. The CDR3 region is CSVGTTGNTIYF. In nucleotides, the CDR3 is TGCAGCGTTGGGACCACCGGGAACACCATATATTTT.

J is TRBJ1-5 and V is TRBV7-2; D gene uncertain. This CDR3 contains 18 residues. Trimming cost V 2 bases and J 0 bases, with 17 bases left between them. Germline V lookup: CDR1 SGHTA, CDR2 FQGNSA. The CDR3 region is CASSLLYAGFDSNQPQHF. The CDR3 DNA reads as TGTGCCAGCAGCTTACTCTATGCAGGATTCGATAGCAATCAGCCCCAGCATTTT.

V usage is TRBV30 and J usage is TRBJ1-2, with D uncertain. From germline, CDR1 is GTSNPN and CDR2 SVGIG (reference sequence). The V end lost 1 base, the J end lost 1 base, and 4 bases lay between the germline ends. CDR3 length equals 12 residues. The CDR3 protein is CAWSGSNYGYTF. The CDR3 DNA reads TGTGCCTGGAGTGGGAGTAACTATGGCTACACCTTC.

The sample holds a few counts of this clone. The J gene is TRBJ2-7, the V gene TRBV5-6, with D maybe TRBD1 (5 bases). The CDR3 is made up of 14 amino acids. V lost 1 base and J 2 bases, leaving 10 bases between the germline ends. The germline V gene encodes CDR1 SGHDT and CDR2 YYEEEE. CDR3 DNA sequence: TGTGCCAGCAGCTTGACGGACAAGCCCTACGAGCAGTACTTC. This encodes CASSLTDKPYEQYF.

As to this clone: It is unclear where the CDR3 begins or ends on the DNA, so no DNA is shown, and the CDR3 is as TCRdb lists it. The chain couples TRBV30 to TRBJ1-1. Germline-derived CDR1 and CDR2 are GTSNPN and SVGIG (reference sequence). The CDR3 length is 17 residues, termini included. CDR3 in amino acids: CAWSVLSWEGMGTEAFF.